Below are 31 T cell receptor beta chains sequenced from a single sample in a study of blood T cell repertoires in COVID-19. Generated by immunoSEQ multiplex PCR, the TCRdb table keeps only in-frame clones and is missing some. In the table there are about 180,000 clones, around 83% of which are singletons. Input material: PBMCs or T cells enriched from blood (not recorded which). These TCRs come from a man aged 50-60 years who had recovered from COVID-19.

The sample holds many counts of this clone. This rearrangement joins TRBV29-1 to TRBJ1-4, with 7 bases aligning to TRBD1. The V gene end was trimmed by 5 bases and the J gene end by 7 bases; junction bases not matched to a gene: 13. This CDR3 has 15 amino acids. Per the germline V gene, CDR1 is SQVTM and CDR2 is ANQGSEA. The DNA for the CDR3 is TGCAGCGTTAAAGGATACACAGGGGTTGGTGAAAAACTGTTTTTT. Its protein product is CSVKGYTGVGEKLFF.

The chain combines TRBV5-1 with TRBJ1-6; TRBD1 aligns across 8 bases. CDR1 and CDR2 from the germline V gene are SGHRS and YFSETQ. The CDR3 runs to 14 residues. With V trimmed by 1 base and J by 15 bases, 9 bases remained unmatched. CDR3 nucleotides: TGCGCCAGCAGCTTGATGGGACAGGATCTGATCCTCCACTTT. It translates to CASSLMGQDLILHF.

V is TRBV6-4 and J is TRBJ2-1; 9 nucleotides line up with TRBD2. The V gene end was trimmed by 0 bases and the J gene end by 10 bases; junction bases not matched to a gene: 13. This CDR3 contains 17 residues. The germline V gene has CDR1 MRHNA and CDR2 SNTAGT. CDR3 DNA: TGTGCCAGCAGTGACTCAGGGGCGGGGGGGCCCGGTGGCGAGCAGTTCTTC. This encodes CASSDSGAGGPGGEQFF.

The chain couples TRBV5-1 to TRBJ1-2, with D possibly matching TRBD1 (6 bases). This CDR3 region has 14 residues. Germline-derived CDR1 and CDR2 are SGHRS and YFSETQ. V lost 2 bases to trimming and J lost 3 bases, with 11 bases between them. The CDR3 bases are TGCGCCAGCAGCTTTCAGGGGCGAGACTATGGCTACACCTTC. It is translated as CASSFQGRDYGYTF.

This clone occurred once. The chain uses TRBV12-3 or TRBV12-4 and TRBJ1-1; D unresolved. The CDR3 runs to 11 residues. The germline V and J ends were trimmed by 6 bases and 2 bases, with 4 bases remaining between them. The CDR3 DNA reads as TGTGCCAGCAGCAAAAACACTGAAGCTTTCTTT. This encodes CASSKNTEAFF.

The chain joins TRBV28 to TRBJ1-5, with 8 nucleotides matching TRBD1. The V segment lost 7 bases and the J segment 6 bases; nucleotides outside the gene matches: 8. The V gene's germline CDR1 is MDHEN and CDR2 SYDVKM. CDR3 length: 14 amino acids. The CDR3 is CASIRTGIIQPQHF. In nucleotides, the CDR3 is TGTGCCAGCATTAGGACAGGGATCATTCAGCCCCAGCATTTT.

This clone counts as medium-sized. The genes are TRBV28 and TRBJ2-1; D is possibly TRBD2 (6 bases). The V gene lost 2 bases and the J gene lost 4 bases, with 12 bases spanning the gap. From germline, CDR1 is MDHEN and CDR2 SYDVKM. The length of the CDR3 is 15 residues. The DNA for the CDR3 is TGTGCCAGCAGTTTAGTCTGGGGGGAGTACAATGAGCAGTTCTTC. As protein: CASSLVWGEYNEQFF.

The V call is TRBV27, the J call TRBJ1-2; 7 bases match TRBD1. The CDR3 sequence is 12 residues long. Germline V gives CDR1 MNHEY, CDR2 SMNVEV (reference sequence). V lost 6 bases and J lost 7; bases outside the gene matches: 5. This CDR3 is CASRTGAGGYTF. The DNA of the CDR3 is TGTGCCAGCAGAACAGGGGCTGGTGGCTACACCTTC.

The J gene is TRBJ1-2, the V gene TRBV5-1; D is perhaps TRBD1 (6 bases). CDR1 is SGHRS, CDR2 YFSETQ, per germline. This CDR3 is 16 amino acids long. The V end lost 1 base, the J end lost 0 bases, and 13 bases lay between the germline ends. This CDR3 reads CASSLSQGTANYGYTF. DNA of the CDR3: TGCGCCAGCAGCTTGTCACAGGGAACGGCTAACTATGGCTACACCTTC. The full variable domain, its missing parts supplied by reference TRBV5-1 and TRBJ1-2, is KAGVTQTPRYLIKTRGQQVTLSCSPISGHRSVSWYQQTPGQGLQFLFEYFSETQRNKGNFPGRFSGRQFSNSRSEMNVSTLELGDSALYLCASSLSQGTANYGYTFGSGTRLTVV.

This clone occurred a few times. V usage is TRBV15 and J usage is TRBJ2-7; 8 bases line up with TRBD1. The germline V gene encodes CDR1 LNHNV and CDR2 YYDKDF (reference sequence). The CDR3 extends over 14 amino acids. J lost 2 bases, V lost 3 bases, and 3 bases had no gene match. Written as DNA, the CDR3 is TGTGCCACCAGCAGCGACAGGGGTCCCTACGAGCAGTACTTC. Its protein product is CATSSDRGPYEQYF.

This clone came up a few times. This rearrangement joins TRBV18 to TRBJ1-1; tentatively, D is TRBD1 (6 bases). The CDR3 length is 14 residues. CDR1 KGHSH and CDR2 LQKENI come from the germline V gene. V dropped 6 bases and J dropped 1 base, with 12 bases sitting between them. In nucleotides, the CDR3 is TGTGCCAGCTCCTGGGGGCGAGAGAACACTGAAGCTTTCTTT. The encoded protein is CASSWGRENTEAFF. The full variable domain, completed using reference TRBV18 and TRBJ1-1, is NAGVMQNPRHLVRRRGQEARLRCSPMKGHSHVYWYRQLPEEGLKFMVYLQKENIIDESGMPKERFSAEFPKEGPSILRIQQVVRGDSAAYFCASSWGRENTEAFFGQGTRLTVV.

This clone appeared a single time. V gene TRBV4-1 combines with J gene TRBJ1-2, with 7 bases fitting TRBD1. In germline, CDR1 is MGHRA, CDR2 YSYEKL. After removal of 3 bases from V and 6 bases from J, the junction contained 10 bases not matched to a gene. This CDR3 region has 15 residues. The CDR3 region is CASSQIPRDRNGYTF. In DNA, the CDR3 is TGCGCCAGCAGCCAGATACCCCGGGACAGAAATGGCTACACCTTC.

CDR3 region: CASSVAGTGRETQYF. The DNA of the CDR3 is TGTGCCAGCAGCGTGGCCGGGACAGGGCGCGAGACCCAGTACTTC. The V gene is TRBV5-4, the J gene TRBJ2-5; 9 bases are shared with TRBD1. J was trimmed by 5 bases and V by 4 bases; bases with no gene match: 9. CDR1 SGHNT and CDR2 YYREEE come from the germline V gene (reference sequence). The CDR3 totals 15 residues.

The chain uses TRBV7-9 and TRBJ2-2, with D unresolved. The CDR3 is 16 amino acids. Germline-derived CDR1 and CDR2 are SEHNR and FQNEAQ (reference sequence). V shed 1 base and J shed 0 bases, with 9 bases lying between them. The CDR3 here is CASSLGHSTNTGELFF. The CDR3 coding sequence is TGTGCCAGCAGCTTAGGGCATTCGACGAACACCGGGGAGCTGTTTTTT.

The chain employs TRBV12-3 or TRBV12-4 and TRBJ1-5; D is unclear. CDR3 length equals 13 residues. Trimming removed 2 bases at V and 6 bases at J, with 8 bases between. The CDR3: CASSLSSRQPQHF. Here the CDR3 DNA reads TGTGCCAGCAGTTTAAGTAGTCGTCAGCCCCAGCATTTT.

The J gene is TRBJ2-2, the V gene TRBV19, with a weak D call TRBD2 (5 bases). Trimming pared 3 bases from V and 6 bases from J, leaving 11 bases between. CDR1 LNHDA and CDR2 SQIVND come from the germline V gene (reference sequence). The length of the CDR3 is 14 residues. The CDR3 loop is CASSIKAGPGELFF. For the CDR3, the DNA is TGTGCCAGTAGTATTAAGGCGGGCCCCGGGGAGCTGTTTTTT.

The chain has TRBV19 and TRBJ1-6; TRBD1 aligns across 7 bases. The junction had 16 bases not matched to a gene; V was cut back by 3 bases and J by 14 bases. CDR1 and CDR2 from the germline V gene are LNHDA and SQIVND (reference sequence). The CDR3 loop spans 16 amino acids. Here the CDR3 reads CASSIVGGPKGETLHF. The DNA of the CDR3 is TGTGCCAGTAGTATTGTAGGGGGCCCCAAGGGTGAGACCCTCCACTTT.

The rearrangement joins TRBV5-4 to TRBJ2-2, with D possibly TRBD1 on 6 matching bases. Germline V gene data show CDR1 as SGHNT and CDR2 as YYREEE (reference sequence). The ends were cut back, 2 bases at V and 7 bases at J, with 12 bases in the middle. The CDR3 contains 14 residues. This chain's CDR3 is CASSLGGRGGELFF. In DNA form, the CDR3 reads TGTGCCAGCAGCTTAGGGGGACGGGGCGGGGAGCTGTTTTTT. Complete variable domain (other parts from reference TRBV5-4 and TRBJ2-2): ETGVTQSPTHLIKTRGQQVTLRCSSQSGHNTVSWYQQALGQGPQFIFQYYREEENGRGNFPPRFSGLQFPNYSSELNVNALELDDSALYLCASSLGGRGGELFFGEGSRLTVL.

The J gene is TRBJ1-2, the V gene TRBV7-9; possible D gene TRBD1, 5 bases. Germline V gene data show CDR1 as SEHNR and CDR2 as FQNEAQ (reference sequence). Trimming stripped 5 bases from V and 0 bases from J, with 16 bases between. This CDR3 region has 16 residues. CDR3 loop: CASSPRQPSTNYGYTF. CDR3 bases: TGTGCCAGCAGCCCTCGACAGCCGAGTACTAACTATGGCTACACCTTC.

The CDR3 is CASSLMSGNGYTF. The CDR3 DNA reads as TGTGCCAGCAGCTTGATGTCAGGGAATGGCTACACCTTC. The chain joins TRBV5-6 to TRBJ1-2; the D gene is possibly TRBD1 (5 bases). Germline CDR1 is SGHDT and CDR2 is YYEEEE. The CDR3 runs 13 residues. Between the trimmed V and J ends, which lost 1 base and 6 bases, there was a span of 10 bases.

The chain is built from TRBV30 and TRBJ1-6; D call uncertain. The length of the CDR3 is 12 residues. V was pared by 4 bases and J by 9 bases, with 10 bases between. Germline-derived CDR1 and CDR2 are GTSNPN and SVGIG (reference sequence). The CDR3 coding sequence is TGTGCCTGGATGAGGAGAAGTTCACCCCTCCACTTT. Residues: CAWMRRSSPLHF.

A word on this clone: Other nucleotide sequences from this sample produce the same CDR3. V usage is TRBV3-1 (or the pseudogene TRBV3-2) and J usage is TRBJ1-2; D gene uncertain. Germline CDR1 and CDR2: LGHDT and YNNKEL (reference sequence). This CDR3 comprises 14 residues. V lost 1 base to trimming and J lost 1 base, with 7 bases between them. CDR3 sequence reads: CASSQAGSNYGYTF. For the CDR3, the DNA is TGTGCCAGCAGCCAAGCTGGCAGTAACTATGGCTACACCTTC.

This sequence joins TRBV5-6 and TRBJ1-4; 8 nucleotides match TRBD1. Germline assignment: CDR1 SGHDT and CDR2 YYEEEE. J gave up 8 bases and V 5 bases, and 8 bases lay outside the gene matches. The CDR3 consists of 14 residues. CDR3 amino acids: CASSRQGAGEKLFF. Here the CDR3 DNA reads TGTGCCAGCAGTCGGCAGGGGGCGGGAGAAAAACTGTTTTTT.

The CDR3 reads CASSLGGVARQNIQYF. The CDR3 DNA sequence: TGTGCCAGCAGCTTGGGGGGGGTGGCTAGGCAGAACATTCAGTACTTC. The chain is built from TRBV5-4 and TRBJ2-4, with D possibly matching TRBD2 (6 bases). The CDR3 spans 16 residues. V was shortened by 0 bases and J by 7 bases, with 17 bases between the two germline ends. CDR1 and CDR2 from the germline V gene are SGHNT and YYREEE (reference sequence).

The rearrangement uses TRBV2 and TRBJ1-2; TRBD1 might be the D (5 bases). The CDR3 spans 14 residues. CDR1 and CDR2 (germline): SNHLY, FYNNEI. Trimming stripped 2 bases from V and 4 bases from J, with 11 bases between. The CDR3 protein is CASSERQGTYGYTF. The CDR3 DNA sequence: TGTGCCAGCAGTGAAAGGCAGGGTACCTATGGCTACACCTTC. Variable domain in full (rest from reference TRBV2 and TRBJ1-2): EPEVTQTPSHQVTQMGQEVILRCVPISNHLYFYWYRQILGQKVEFLVSFYNNEISEKSEIFDDQFSVERPDGSNFTLKIRSTKLEDSAMYFCASSERQGTYGYTFGSGTRLTVV.

V is TRBV19 and J is TRBJ1-2; 8 nucleotides align to TRBD1. The CDR3 contains 15 residues. V lost 9 bases and J lost 5; bases outside the gene matches: 14. Germline CDR1 is LNHDA and CDR2 is SQIVND (reference sequence). The CDR3 loop reads CASRDRGTTGYGYTF. In nucleotides, the CDR3 is TGTGCCAGCCGCGACAGGGGAACCACTGGGTATGGCTACACCTTC. Filled out from reference TRBV19 and TRBJ1-2, the complete variable domain reads DGGITQSPKYLFRKEGQNVTLSCEQNLNHDAMYWYRQDPGQGLRLIYYSQIVNDFQKGDIAEGYSVSREKKESFPLTVTSAQKNPTAFYLCASRDRGTTGYGYTFGSGTRLTVV.

The rearrangement joins TRBV29-1 to TRBJ1-2, with a weak D call TRBD1 (6 bases). The V and J ends lost 7 bases and 8 bases respectively, with 26 bases between them. This CDR3 contains 15 residues. Germline-derived CDR1 and CDR2 are SQVTM and ANQGSEA. The CDR3 spells CSASLGMIGGQGYTF. The CDR3 DNA is TGCAGCGCGTCACTAGGGATGATAGGGGGTCAGGGCTACACCTTC.

The J gene is TRBJ2-1, the V gene TRBV19; 7 bases fit TRBD1. The CDR3 loop spans 13 amino acids. V trimming: 1 base; J trimming: 12 bases; junction bases outside the gene matches: 6. The V gene's germline CDR1 is LNHDA and CDR2 SQIVND (reference sequence). CDR3 bases: TGTGCCAGTAGTATAGTAGGGACAGAAGGGCAGTTCTTC. It yields the protein CASSIVGTEGQFF.

The sample holds a few counts of this clone. The genes are TRBV19 and TRBJ1-3, with a tentative D call TRBD1 (5 bases). V lost 6 bases and J lost 0, with 18 bases in between. Germline CDR1 is LNHDA and CDR2 is SQIVND (reference sequence). The CDR3 extends over 17 amino acids. The CDR3 protein is CASSKPGDSTSGNTIYF. The DNA for the CDR3 is TGTGCCAGTAGCAAACCCGGAGACAGCACCTCTGGAAACACCATATATTTT.

This chain connects TRBV4-1 to TRBJ2-7, with 9 bases lining up with TRBD1. Losses at the gene ends were 1 base for V and 1 base for J; bases not matched to a gene: 5. The CDR3 has 16 amino acids. The V gene's germline CDR1 is MGHRA and CDR2 YSYEKL. The CDR3 coding sequence is TGCGCCAGCAGCCAAGCCGGGACAGGGACGTCCTACGAGCAGTACTTC. Protein sequence: CASSQAGTGTSYEQYF.

This chain joins TRBV7-2 and TRBJ2-3, with 8 nucleotides matching TRBD2. Germline CDR1 SGHTA, CDR2 FQGNSA. CDR3 length: 15 residues. With V trimmed by 1 base and J by 4 bases, 4 bases remained unmatched. The CDR3 loop is CASSLVSGESDTQYF. CDR3 nucleotide sequence: TGTGCCAGCAGCTTAGTTAGCGGGGAATCAGATACGCAGTATTTT.